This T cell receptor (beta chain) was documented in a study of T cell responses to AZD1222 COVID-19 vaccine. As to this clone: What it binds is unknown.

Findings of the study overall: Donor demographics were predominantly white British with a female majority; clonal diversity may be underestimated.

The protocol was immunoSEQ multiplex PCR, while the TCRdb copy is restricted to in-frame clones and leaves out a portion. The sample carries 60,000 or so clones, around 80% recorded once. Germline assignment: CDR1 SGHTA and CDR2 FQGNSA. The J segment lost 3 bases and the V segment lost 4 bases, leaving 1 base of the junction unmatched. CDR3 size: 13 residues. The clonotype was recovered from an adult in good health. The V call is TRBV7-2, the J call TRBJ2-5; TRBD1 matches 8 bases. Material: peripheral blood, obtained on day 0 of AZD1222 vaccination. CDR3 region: CASSWGQEETQYF. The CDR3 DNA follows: TGTGCCAGCAGCTGGGGACAGGAAGAGACCCAGTACTTC.